This is a list of T cell receptor beta chains from one sample in a study of blood T cell repertoires in COVID-19. Libraries were prepared by immunoSEQ multiplex PCR; TCRdb keeps only in-frame clonotypes and omits some of them. Of 70,000 to 95,000 clones in the sample, 90% were seen once. The sequencing sample was made of peripheral blood. All receptors derive from a human donor with active COVID-19. The donor label of this sample is uncertain. Each CDR3 is given with its conserved first and last residue.

>TRBV18|TRBJ2-7
CASSPREGKDEQYF
>TRBV19|TRBJ2-1
CASSIVGVGSHNEQFF
>TRBV5-1|TRBJ2-6
CASSSGGSGANVLTF
>TRBV7-2|TRBJ1-2
CASSSITGLGGYTF
>TRBV5-5|TRBJ2-2
CASSLRGGASGELFF
>TRBV7-9|TRBJ2-7
CASSLAGQGARIAYEQYF
>TRBV5-8|TRBJ1-6
CASRLAGAYNSPLHF
>TRBV4-1|TRBJ1-2
CASSQILRGTYLDYGYTF
>TRBV6-5|TRBJ1-1
CASRTLQTGRKAFF
>TRBV27|TRBJ2-7
CASRRQGFSYEQYF
>TRBV12-3/TRBV12-4|TRBJ1-2
CASSLRYGYTF
>TRBV5-6|TRBJ1-1
CASSRMRNTEAFF
>TRBV4-2|TRBJ1-6
CASSQVLQGGNTSPLHF
>TRBV5-1|TRBJ1-1
CASSLEYRGYTEAFF
>TRBV5-1|TRBJ1-1
CASSLVGGLNTEAFF
>TRBV7-6|TRBJ2-1
CASSLASLAGGYNEQFF
>TRBV20-1|TRBJ1-1
CSASLRFTEAFF
>TRBV6-2/TRBV6-3|TRBJ2-3
CASSPPGQGSTDTQYF
>TRBV5-8|TRBJ2-7
CASMNYRGYEQYF
>TRBV5-1|TRBJ1-5
CASSLPGGNQPQHF
>TRBV5-1|TRBJ2-7
CASSFSSIDEQYF
>TRBV29-1|TRBJ1-2
CSVEPGNGYTF
>TRBV7-9|TRBJ2-3
CASSLVPTQGITDTQYF
>TRBV4-2|TRBJ2-7
CASSQEETGLYEQYF
>TRBV7-9|TRBJ2-2
CASSDGLSPELFF
>TRBV27|TRBJ2-1
CASSQTQGGDEQFF
>TRBV5-1|TRBJ1-1
CASSPRTGGVGNTEAFF